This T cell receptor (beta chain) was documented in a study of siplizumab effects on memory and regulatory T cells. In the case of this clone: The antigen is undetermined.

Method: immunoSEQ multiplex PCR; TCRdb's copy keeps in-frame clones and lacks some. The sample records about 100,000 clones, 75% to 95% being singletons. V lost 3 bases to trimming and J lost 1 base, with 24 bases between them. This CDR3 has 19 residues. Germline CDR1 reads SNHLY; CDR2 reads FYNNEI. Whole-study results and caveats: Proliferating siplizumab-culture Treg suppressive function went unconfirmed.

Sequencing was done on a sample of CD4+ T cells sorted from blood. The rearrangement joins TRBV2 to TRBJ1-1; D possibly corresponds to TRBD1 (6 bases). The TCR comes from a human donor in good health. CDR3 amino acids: CASSDPVGHLTAGNTEAFF. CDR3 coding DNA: TGTGCCAGCAGTGACCCCGTGGGACATCTGACTGCAGGGAACACTGAAGCTTTCTTT.